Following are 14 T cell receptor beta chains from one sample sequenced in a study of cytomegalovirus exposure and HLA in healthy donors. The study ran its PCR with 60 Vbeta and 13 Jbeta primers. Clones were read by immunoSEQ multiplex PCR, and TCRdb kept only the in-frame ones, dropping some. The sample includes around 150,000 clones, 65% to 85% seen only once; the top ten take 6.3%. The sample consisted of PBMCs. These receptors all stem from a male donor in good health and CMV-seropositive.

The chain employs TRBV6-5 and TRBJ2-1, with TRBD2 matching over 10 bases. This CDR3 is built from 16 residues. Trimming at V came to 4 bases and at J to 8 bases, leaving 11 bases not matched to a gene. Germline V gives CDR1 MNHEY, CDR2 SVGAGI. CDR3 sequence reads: CASSFLSGRIRDEQFF. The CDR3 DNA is TGTGCCAGCAGTTTCCTTAGCGGGAGGATCCGCGATGAGCAGTTCTTC.

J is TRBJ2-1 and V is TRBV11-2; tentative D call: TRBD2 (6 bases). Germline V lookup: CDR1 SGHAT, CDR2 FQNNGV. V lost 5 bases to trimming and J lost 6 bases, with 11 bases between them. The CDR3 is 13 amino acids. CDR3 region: CASSPGLRNEQFF. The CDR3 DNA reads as TGTGCCAGCAGCCCGGGACTTCGCAATGAGCAGTTCTTC.

The CDR3: CASGPGQGAYEQYF. The DNA for the CDR3 is TGTGCCAGCGGACCGGGACAGGGGGCCTACGAGCAGTACTTC. This chain uses TRBV21-1 with TRBJ2-7; the table names TRBD1, a call not compared with the DNA. TRBV21-1 is annotated as a pseudogene. The CDR3 contains 14 residues.

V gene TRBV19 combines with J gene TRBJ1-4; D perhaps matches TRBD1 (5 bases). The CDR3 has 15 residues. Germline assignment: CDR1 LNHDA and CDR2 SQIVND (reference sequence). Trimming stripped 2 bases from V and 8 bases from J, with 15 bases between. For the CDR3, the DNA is TGTGCCAGTAGTATAAAGAGACAGTTCGACGAAAAACTGTTTTTT. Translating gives CASSIKRQFDEKLFF.

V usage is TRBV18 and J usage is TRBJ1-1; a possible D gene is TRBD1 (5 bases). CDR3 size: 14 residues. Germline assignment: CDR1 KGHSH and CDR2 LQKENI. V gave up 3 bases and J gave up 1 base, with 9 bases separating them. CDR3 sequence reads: CASSPNGQNTEAFF. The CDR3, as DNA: TGTGCCAGCTCACCGAACGGACAGAACACTGAAGCTTTCTTT.

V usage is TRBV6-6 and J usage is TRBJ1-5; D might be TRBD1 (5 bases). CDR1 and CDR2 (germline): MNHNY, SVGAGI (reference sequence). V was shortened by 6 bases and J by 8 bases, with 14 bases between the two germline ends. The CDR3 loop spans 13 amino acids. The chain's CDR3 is CASSQFRVEPQHF. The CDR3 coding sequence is TGTGCCAGCAGCCAGTTCAGGGTTGAGCCCCAGCATTTT.

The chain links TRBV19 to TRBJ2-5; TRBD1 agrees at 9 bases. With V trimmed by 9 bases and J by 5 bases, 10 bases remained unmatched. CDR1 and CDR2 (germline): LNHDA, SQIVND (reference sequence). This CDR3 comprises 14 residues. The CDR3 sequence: CASQYGQGPETQYF. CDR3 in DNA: TGTGCCAGCCAATATGGACAGGGGCCCGAGACCCAGTACTTC.

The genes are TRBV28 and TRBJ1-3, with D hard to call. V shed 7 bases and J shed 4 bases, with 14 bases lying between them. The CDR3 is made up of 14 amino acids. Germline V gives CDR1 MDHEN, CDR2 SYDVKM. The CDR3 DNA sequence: TGTGCCAGCACCACTCTTCTCCCGGGAAACACCATATATTTT. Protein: CASTTLLPGNTIYF.

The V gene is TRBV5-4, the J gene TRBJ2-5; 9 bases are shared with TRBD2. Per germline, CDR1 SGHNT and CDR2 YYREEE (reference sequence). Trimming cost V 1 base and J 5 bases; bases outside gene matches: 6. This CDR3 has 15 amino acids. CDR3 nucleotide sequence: TGTGCCAGCAGCTTGACTAGCGGGTTCCGGGAGACCCAGTACTTC. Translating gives CASSLTSGFRETQYF.

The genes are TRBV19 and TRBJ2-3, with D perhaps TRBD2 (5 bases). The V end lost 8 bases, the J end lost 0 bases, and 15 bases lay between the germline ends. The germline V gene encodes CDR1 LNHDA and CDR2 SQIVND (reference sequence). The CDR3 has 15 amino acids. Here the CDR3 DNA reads TGTGCCAGTCACGAAGTGGCGGGTAGCACAGATACGCAGTATTTT. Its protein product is CASHEVAGSTDTQYF.

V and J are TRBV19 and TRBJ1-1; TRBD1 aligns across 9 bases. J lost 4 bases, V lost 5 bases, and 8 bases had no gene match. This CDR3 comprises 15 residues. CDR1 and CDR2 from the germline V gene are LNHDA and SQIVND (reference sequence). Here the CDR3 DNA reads TGTGCCAGTAGTTCGGGACAGGGAGTGGCCACTGAAGCTTTCTTT. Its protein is CASSSGQGVATEAFF.

Here the CDR3 reads CASSFRGNTGELFF. DNA for the CDR3: TGTGCCAGCAGCTTCAGGGGGAACACCGGGGAGCTGTTTTTT. The V call is TRBV7-2, the J call TRBJ2-2, with D perhaps matching TRBD1 (6 bases). The CDR3 covers 14 residues. CDR1 is SGHTA, CDR2 FQGNSA, per germline. V was clipped by 3 bases and J by 1 base, with 6 bases between them. Based on the CDR3 plus reference TRBV7-2 and TRBJ2-2, the full variable domain is GAGVSQSPSNKVTEKGKDVELRCDPISGHTALYWYRQSLGQGLEFLIYFQGNSAPDKSGLPSDRFSAERTGGSVSTLTIQRTQQEDSAVYLCASSFRGNTGELFFGEGSRLTVL.

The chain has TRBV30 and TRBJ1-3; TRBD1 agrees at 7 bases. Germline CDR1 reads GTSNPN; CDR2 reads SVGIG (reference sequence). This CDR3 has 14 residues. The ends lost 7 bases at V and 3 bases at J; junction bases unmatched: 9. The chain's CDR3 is CASLDRAGGNTIYF. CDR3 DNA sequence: TGTGCCTCCCTCGACAGGGCGGGTGGAAACACCATATATTTT.

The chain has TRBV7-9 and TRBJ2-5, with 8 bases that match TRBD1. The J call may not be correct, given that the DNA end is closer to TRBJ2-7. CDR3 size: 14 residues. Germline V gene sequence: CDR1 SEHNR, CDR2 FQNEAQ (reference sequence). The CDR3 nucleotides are TGTGCCAGCAGCTTAGGCAGGGGGCCCTACGAGCAGTACTTC. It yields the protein CASSLGRGPYEQYF.